What follows are 11 T cell receptor beta chains derived from one specimen sequenced in a study of T cell responses to AZD1222 COVID-19 vaccine (dated by TCRdb to about 2021). What this sample's time point label stands for: baseline before first vaccination. Library preparation was by the immunoSEQ multiplex PCR assay. TCRdb took this table from immuneACCESS and kept in-frame rearrangements with V and J called. Such tables lack part of the clones; where checked against another copy, unresolved V genes explain under half of the gap, and the rest is unexplained. Within this sample are fewer than 120,000 clones, with approximately 90% of them counted one time only. Of the sample, 7.5% to 9% falls within the top ten clones. Source: peripheral blood, taken on day 0 of AZD1222 vaccination. Source of these receptors: an adult in good health.

The chain joins TRBV2 to TRBJ2-7, with 7 positions matching TRBD2. CDR1 is SNHLY and CDR2 is FYNNEI in the germline V gene. Germline trimming cut 5 bases from V and 4 bases from J; bases unmatched to any gene: 5. The CDR3 loop spans 13 amino acids. CDR3 protein: CASSLGRSYEQYF. As DNA, the CDR3 is TGTGCCAGCAGTCTCGGGAGGAGTTACGAGCAGTACTTC. Based on the CDR3 plus reference TRBV2 and TRBJ2-7, the full variable domain is EPEVTQTPSHQVTQMGQEVILRCVPISNHLYFYWYRQILGQKVEFLVSFYNNEISEKSEIFDDQFSVERPDGSNFTLKIRSTKLEDSAMYFCASSLGRSYEQYFGPGTRLTVT.

The chain uses TRBV2 and TRBJ1-6; TRBD1 might be the D (6 bases). Germline V gives CDR1 SNHLY, CDR2 FYNNEI. The CDR3 totals 16 residues. V was cut by 1 base and J by 0 bases, with 7 bases left in between. The CDR3 region has the DNA TGTGCCAGCAGTGAAGAGGGGGGCTCCTATAATTCACCCCTCCACTTT. It specifies CASSEEGGSYNSPLHF.

J is TRBJ1-6 and V is TRBV6-1, with 7 positions matching TRBD1. This CDR3 has 17 residues. Germline-derived CDR1 and CDR2 are MNHNS and SASEGT. The ends lost 4 bases at V and 0 bases at J; junction bases unmatched: 6. The chain's CDR3 is CASSVRQGSSYNSPLHF. The CDR3 region has the DNA TGTGCCAGCAGTGTAAGACAGGGAAGCTCCTATAATTCACCCCTCCACTTT.

A single count supports this clone. The genes are TRBV2 and TRBJ2-1; no firm D call. V was clipped by 3 bases and J by 10 bases, with 16 bases between them. The CDR3 has 14 amino acids. Germline CDR1 reads SNHLY; CDR2 reads FYNNEI. The CDR3 protein is CASSDTPSGAEQFF. The CDR3 nucleotides are TGTGCCAGCAGTGATACGCCGTCCGGCGCGGAGCAGTTCTTC.

This chain uses TRBV11-2 with TRBJ2-1; D possibly corresponds to TRBD1 (5 bases). Trimming stripped 6 bases from V and 1 base from J, with 13 bases between. Germline values: CDR1 SGHAT, CDR2 FQNNGV. This CDR3 contains 15 residues. CDR3 loop: CASRPEGVSYNEQFF. The CDR3 DNA is TGTGCCAGCAGACCAGAAGGGGTGTCCTACAATGAGCAGTTCTTC. Full variable domain (missing parts from reference TRBV11-2 and TRBJ2-1): EAGVAQSPRYKIIEKRQSVAFWCNPISGHATLYWYQQILGQGPKLLIQFQNNGVVDDSQLPKDRFSAERLKGVDSTLKIQPAKLEDSAVYLCASRPEGVSYNEQFFGPGTRLTVL.

The chain carries TRBV19 and TRBJ1-4; 9 bases agree with TRBD1. This CDR3 is 14 amino acids long. The junction had 6 bases not matched to a gene; V was cut back by 2 bases and J by 11 bases. Germline V gene sequence: CDR1 LNHDA, CDR2 SQIVND (reference sequence). The CDR3 protein is CASSILRTGDKLFF. CDR3 in DNA: TGTGCCAGTAGTATACTCCGGACAGGGGATAAACTGTTTTTT.

V is TRBV19 and J is TRBJ1-5; possible D gene TRBD1, 6 bases. The CDR3 is made up of 17 amino acids. Germline V gene data show CDR1 as LNHDA and CDR2 as SQIVND (reference sequence). V shed 1 base and J shed 1 base, with 14 bases lying between them. The CDR3 bases are TGTGCCAGTAGTATAGCGCTAGGGGGGTTGAGCAATCAGCCCCAGCATTTT. As protein: CASSIALGGLSNQPQHF.

The gene calls are TRBV27 and TRBJ1-5; 7 bases align to TRBD1. Germline values: CDR1 MNHEY, CDR2 SMNVEV (reference sequence). There are 14 residues in the CDR3. Trimming cost V 0 bases and J 9 bases; bases outside gene matches: 5. CDR3 bases: TGTGCCAGCAGTTTATCGAGGGGGCCAGGGCCCCAGCATTTT. Translation: CASSLSRGPGPQHF.

The chain is built from TRBV18 and TRBJ2-7; a weak D match, TRBD1 (6 bases). V was cut by 1 base and J by 2 bases, with 9 bases left in between. Germline lookup yields CDR1 KGHSH and CDR2 LQKENI. The CDR3 is 14 amino acids. DNA for the CDR3: TGTGCCAGCTCACCACGAAGGGGGACCTACGAGCAGTACTTC. Translation: CASSPRRGTYEQYF.

J is TRBJ1-4 and V is TRBV28, with 8 bases fitting TRBD1. The CDR3 is 14 amino acids. From germline, CDR1 is MDHEN and CDR2 SYDVKM. Trimming removed 5 bases from V and 8 bases from J; junction bases left unmatched: 7. As DNA, the CDR3 is TGTGCCAGCAGTACCCGGACAGGGAGAGAAAAACTGTTTTTT. It is translated as CASSTRTGREKLFF.

The rearrangement joins TRBV5-1 to TRBJ2-4, with 11 bases that match TRBD2. Germline V gene lookup returns CDR1 SGHRS and CDR2 YFSETQ. Germline trimming cut 4 bases from V and 3 bases from J; bases unmatched to any gene: 6. The CDR3 extends over 16 amino acids. The DNA of the CDR3 is TGCGCCAGCAGCATTAGCGGGGGGGCTGGCAAAAACATTCAGTACTTC. As protein: CASSISGGAGKNIQYF.